The rows below give T cell receptor beta chains drawn from one sample of a study. TCRdb re-derived calls from the RT-PCR reads in MiXCR, one entry per CDR3 protein. This sample has 650,000 to 800,000 distinct CDR3 sequences, with about 14% found just once. Sequenced input: memory CD4+ T cells from blood. All receptors derive from a female donor in good health, serving as a healthy control. CDR3s leave out the opening cysteine and the closing phenylalanine or tryptophan.

v_gene	j_gene	CDR3aa
TRBV7-6	TRBJ2-5	ASSSGLRGSQY
TRBV2	TRBJ2-7	ASIGTGGVHEQY
TRBV28	TRBJ2-7	ASSLSLDWGAYEQY
TRBV12-3/TRBV12-4	TRBJ1-2	ASIAQGGLGYGYT
TRBV24-1	TRBJ2-5	ATSDRGLAGAEETQY
TRBV5-6	TRBJ2-2	ASSWGGDAANTGELF
TRBV28	TRBJ2-7	ASSPSGSSYEQY
TRBV28	TRBJ2-5	ASSLSGLRTGSQETQY
TRBV5-1	TRBJ1-5	ASSRDRYQPQH
TRBV7-2	TRBJ1-5	ASSPGQGATHQPQH
TRBV20-1	TRBJ2-7	SARREFLGYEQY
TRBV20-1	TRBJ2-5	SARRGEARETQY
TRBV7-2	TRBJ1-1	ASSDRGGEAF
TRBV5-1	TRBJ1-5	ASSPRGGNQPQH
TRBV7-3	TRBJ2-1	ARPRGLGFQTPDNEQF
TRBV13	TRBJ2-7	ASSLVKGEQY
TRBV5-1	TRBJ2-3	ASSLEYLYTQY
TRBV25-1	TRBJ2-3	ASSERGGWTDTQY
TRBV7-2	TRBJ2-5	ASSLSGRETQY
TRBV6-6	TRBJ1-2	ASSYPQGESGYT
TRBV6-1	TRBJ2-7	ASNPDPGDYEQY
TRBV9	TRBJ2-3	ASSVAAGPYPTDTQY
TRBV7-2	TRBJ2-2	ASSRLAGGGGELF
TRBV7-2	TRBJ2-1	ASSLGIGSNEQF
TRBV12-3/TRBV12-4	TRBJ1-5	ASSVDRDNQPQH
TRBV7-2	TRBJ2-1	ASSFGRGSDEQF
TRBV20-1	TRBJ1-2	SARKGGGGYT
TRBV28	TRBJ1-2	ASSSRDRGGYGYT
TRBV28	TRBJ2-5	ASSLNSKTQY
TRBV11-2	TRBJ2-7	ASSLVVLGSYEQY
TRBV24-1	TRBJ1-1	ATSAPQNTEAF
TRBV28	TRBJ2-2	ASSFGGINTGELF
TRBV7-2	TRBJ1-5	ASSQMKNSNQPQH
TRBV6-1	TRBJ2-3	ASRAGGRTDTQY
TRBV4-3	TRBJ1-1	ASSPGQGVGTEAF
TRBV28	TRBJ1-1	ASRAGQGGGYTEAF
TRBV4-3	TRBJ1-2	ASSRRTGWEYGYT
TRBV11-2	TRBJ2-3	ASSSAGTDTQY
TRBV6-5	TRBJ2-7	ASSRGTGSDEQY
TRBV18	TRBJ2-7	ASSPPRSTYEQY
TRBV4-2	TRBJ1-1	ASSQLGVVGPEAF
TRBV29-1	TRBJ1-1	SVDLGVNTEAF
TRBV20-1	TRBJ2-6	SAGQGNLGGANVLT
TRBV12-3/TRBV12-4	TRBJ2-1	ASSLIRGRSEQF
TRBV20-1	TRBJ1-6	SAEPGQYNSPLH
TRBV6-5	TRBJ2-3	ASGSSGRAWDTQY
TRBV6-1	TRBJ2-1	ASRTPGTGGVYEQF
TRBV20-1	TRBJ2-7	SASHPAGTEQY
TRBV7-2	TRBJ2-3	ASRSNLAGGSDTQY
TRBV5-4	TRBJ2-7	ASSPTGTRSYEQY
TRBV10-3	TRBJ1-4	AISESATGGGGKLF
TRBV4-1	TRBJ2-2	ASSQVPPPALLTNTGELF
TRBV6-5	TRBJ2-5	ASSYSSKREETQY
TRBV12-3/TRBV12-4	TRBJ1-1	ASRPLPGQTNTEAF
TRBV25-1	TRBJ1-1	ASRESRKNTEAF